The 8 T cell receptor beta chains below all came from one sample that was sequenced in a study of T cell responses to AZD1222 COVID-19 vaccine. TCRdb's table, derived via immunoSEQ multiplex PCR, lists solely in-frame clones and lacks some. The table records about 150,000 clones, roughly nine tenths of them present only once. Here the sequenced sample was peripheral blood, taken on day 0 of AZD1222 vaccination. These receptors originate from an adult in good health.

V gene TRBV28 combines with J gene TRBJ2-7; D gene uncertain. Germline values: CDR1 MDHEN, CDR2 SYDVKM. V was pared by 3 bases and J by 2 bases, with 8 bases between. The CDR3 covers 13 residues. CDR3 nucleotide sequence: TGTGCCAGCAGTTTTCAGGAAACCTACGAGCAGTACTTC. Translating gives CASSFQETYEQYF.

The J gene is TRBJ1-5, the V gene TRBV9; D is unresolved. CDR1 and CDR2 from the germline V gene are SGDLS and YYNGEE. Trimming cost V 0 bases and J 5 bases, with 6 bases left between them. The CDR3 extends over 13 amino acids. The DNA of the CDR3 is TGTGCCAGCAGCGTAGATACCGATCAGCCCCAGCATTTT. This translates into CASSVDTDQPQHF.

This clone was picked up one time. The chain joins TRBV6-2 or TRBV6-3 to TRBJ1-1; D is uncertain. The CDR3 spans 12 residues. V dropped 5 bases and J dropped 1 base, with 5 bases sitting between them. CDR1 and CDR2 (germline): MNHEY, SVGEGT. This chain's CDR3 is CASSRANTEAFF. In DNA, the CDR3 is TGTGCCAGCAGTAGGGCGAACACTGAAGCTTTCTTT.

The chain uses TRBV7-6 and TRBJ2-7; D remains unclear. The germline gives CDR1 SGHVS, CDR2 FNYEAQ. The V and J ends lost 4 bases and 4 bases respectively, with 11 bases between them. The CDR3 consists of 13 residues. DNA of the CDR3: TGTGCCAGCAGCTCCCGGACCGGTTACGAGCAGTACTTC. This encodes CASSSRTGYEQYF.

The chain employs TRBV6-5 and TRBJ1-4; 7 bases match TRBD1. The germline V gene encodes CDR1 MNHEY and CDR2 SVGAGI. The CDR3 loop spans 15 amino acids. Losses at the gene ends were 5 bases for V and 0 bases for J; bases not matched to a gene: 3. In DNA, the CDR3 is TGTGCCAGCAGTCGGGACAGCGCAACTAATGAAAAACTGTTTTTT. It is translated as CASSRDSATNEKLFF.

V gene TRBV18 combines with J gene TRBJ2-3, with D possibly being TRBD2 (5 bases). Germline V CDR1 and CDR2: KGHSH, LQKENI. The CDR3 is 14 residues long. V lost 3 bases to trimming and J lost 2 bases, with 9 bases between them. The CDR3 loop is CASSPTTTTDTQYF. In nucleotides, the CDR3 is TGTGCCAGCTCACCGACGACTACCACAGATACGCAGTATTTT.

The chain uses TRBV27 and TRBJ1-6, with TRBD1 matching over 8 bases. Germline assignment: CDR1 MNHEY and CDR2 SMNVEV (reference sequence). With V trimmed by 1 base and J by 10 bases, 9 bases remained unmatched. The CDR3 is 16 amino acids. Here the CDR3 DNA reads TGTGCCAGCAGTTTATTGGTCAGGGGGCAGTTGTCACCCCTCCACTTT. Translated, it gives CASSLLVRGQLSPLHF.

The CDR3 region has the DNA TGTGCCAGCAGAGGACAGGGGGAGAACTACGAGCAGTACTTC. Its protein is CASRGQGENYEQYF. The V call is TRBV25-1, the J call TRBJ2-7; 10 positions match TRBD1. The CDR3 is 14 residues long. The ends lost 6 bases at V and 3 bases at J; junction bases unmatched: 5. Germline V gives CDR1 MGHDK, CDR2 SYGVNS.